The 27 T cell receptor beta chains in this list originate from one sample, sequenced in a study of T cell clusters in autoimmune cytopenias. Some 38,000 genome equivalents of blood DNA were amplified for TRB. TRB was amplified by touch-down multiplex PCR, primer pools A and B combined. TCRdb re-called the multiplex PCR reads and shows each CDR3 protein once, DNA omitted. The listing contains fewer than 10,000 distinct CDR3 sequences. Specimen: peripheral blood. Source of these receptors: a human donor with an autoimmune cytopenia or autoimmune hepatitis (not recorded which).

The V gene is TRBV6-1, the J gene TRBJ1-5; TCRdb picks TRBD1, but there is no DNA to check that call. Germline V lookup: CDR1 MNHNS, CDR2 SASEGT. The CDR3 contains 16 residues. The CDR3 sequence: CASSEINRGFPQPQHF.

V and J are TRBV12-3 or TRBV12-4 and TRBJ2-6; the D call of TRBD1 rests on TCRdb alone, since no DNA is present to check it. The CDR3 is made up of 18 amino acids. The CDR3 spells CASTPGDRASSGANVLTF.

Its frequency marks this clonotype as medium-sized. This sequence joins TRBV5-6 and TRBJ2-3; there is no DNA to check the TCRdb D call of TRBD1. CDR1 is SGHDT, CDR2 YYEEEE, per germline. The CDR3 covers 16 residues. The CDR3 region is CASSLDPDRVTDTQYF.

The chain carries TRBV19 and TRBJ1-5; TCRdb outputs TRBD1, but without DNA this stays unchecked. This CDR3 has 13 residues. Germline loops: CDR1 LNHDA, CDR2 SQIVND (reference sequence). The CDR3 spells CAISERGVQPQHF.

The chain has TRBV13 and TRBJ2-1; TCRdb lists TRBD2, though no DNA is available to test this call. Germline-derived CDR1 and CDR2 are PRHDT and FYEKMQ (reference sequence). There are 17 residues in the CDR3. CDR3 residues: CASSLGPGLGSYNEQFF.

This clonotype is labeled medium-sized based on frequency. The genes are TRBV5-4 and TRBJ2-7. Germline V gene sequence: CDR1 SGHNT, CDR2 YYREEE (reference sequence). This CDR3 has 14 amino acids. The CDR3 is CASSRDRLLTEQYF.

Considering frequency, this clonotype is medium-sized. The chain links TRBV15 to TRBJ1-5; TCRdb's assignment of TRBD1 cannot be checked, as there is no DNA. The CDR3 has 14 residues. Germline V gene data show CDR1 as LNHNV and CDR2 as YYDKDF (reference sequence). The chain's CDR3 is CATSSGGRGQPQHF.

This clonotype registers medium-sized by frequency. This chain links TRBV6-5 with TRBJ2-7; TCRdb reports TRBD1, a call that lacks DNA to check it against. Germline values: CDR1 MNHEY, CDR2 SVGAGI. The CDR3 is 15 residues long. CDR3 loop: CASTTPGRSSYEQYF.

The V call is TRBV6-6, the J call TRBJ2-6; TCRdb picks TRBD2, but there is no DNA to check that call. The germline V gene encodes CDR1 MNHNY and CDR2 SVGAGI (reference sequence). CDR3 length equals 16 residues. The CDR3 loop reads CASRPQGPWGANVLTF.

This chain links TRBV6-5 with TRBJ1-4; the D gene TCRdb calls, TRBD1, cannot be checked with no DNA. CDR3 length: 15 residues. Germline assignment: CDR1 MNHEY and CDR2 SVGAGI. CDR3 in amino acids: CASSRTGRQDEKVFF.

The CDR3 loop is CAIRDQNTGELFF. The chain has TRBV10-3 and TRBJ2-2. Germline V lookup: CDR1 ENHRY, CDR2 SYGVKD. The CDR3 runs to 13 residues.

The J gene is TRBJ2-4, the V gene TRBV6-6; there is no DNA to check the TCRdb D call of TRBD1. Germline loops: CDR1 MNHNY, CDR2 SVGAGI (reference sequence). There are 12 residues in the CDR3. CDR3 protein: CASSEGGNIQYF.

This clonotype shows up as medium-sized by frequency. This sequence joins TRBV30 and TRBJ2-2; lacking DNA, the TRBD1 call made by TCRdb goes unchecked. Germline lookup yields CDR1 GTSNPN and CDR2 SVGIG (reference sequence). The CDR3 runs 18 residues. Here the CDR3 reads CAWSYGTGTIRNTGELFF. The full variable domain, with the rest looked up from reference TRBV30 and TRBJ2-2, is SQTIHQWPATLVQPVGSPLSLECTVEGTSNPNLYWYRQAAGRGLQLLFYSVGIGQISSEVPQNLSASRPQDRQFILSSKKLLLSDSGFYLCAWSYGTGTIRNTGELFFGEGSRLTVL.

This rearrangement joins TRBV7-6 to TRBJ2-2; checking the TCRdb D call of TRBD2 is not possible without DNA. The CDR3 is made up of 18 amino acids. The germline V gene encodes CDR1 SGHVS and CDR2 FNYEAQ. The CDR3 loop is CASSLEGWLAGNTGELFF.

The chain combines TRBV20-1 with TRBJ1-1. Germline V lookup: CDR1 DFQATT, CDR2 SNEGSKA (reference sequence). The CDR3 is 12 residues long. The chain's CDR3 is CSASFGSTEAFF.

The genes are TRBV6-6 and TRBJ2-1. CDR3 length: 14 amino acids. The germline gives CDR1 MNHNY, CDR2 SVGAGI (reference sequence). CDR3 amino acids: CASSGLGLPNEQFF.

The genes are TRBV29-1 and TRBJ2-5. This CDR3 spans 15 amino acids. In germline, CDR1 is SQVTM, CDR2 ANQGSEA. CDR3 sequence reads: CSVEPLVSGEETQYF.

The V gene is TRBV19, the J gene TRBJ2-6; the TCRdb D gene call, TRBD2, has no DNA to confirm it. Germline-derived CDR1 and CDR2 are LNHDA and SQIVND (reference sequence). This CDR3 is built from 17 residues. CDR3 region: CASSGWAGGPGANVLTF.

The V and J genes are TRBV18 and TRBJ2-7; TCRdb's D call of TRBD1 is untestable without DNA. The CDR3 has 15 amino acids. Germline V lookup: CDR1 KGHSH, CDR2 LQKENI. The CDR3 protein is CASSSRDRSSYEQYF.

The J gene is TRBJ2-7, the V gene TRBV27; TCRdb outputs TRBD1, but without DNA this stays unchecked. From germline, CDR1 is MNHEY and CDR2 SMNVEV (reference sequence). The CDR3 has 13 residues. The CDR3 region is CASGGQGAYEQYF.

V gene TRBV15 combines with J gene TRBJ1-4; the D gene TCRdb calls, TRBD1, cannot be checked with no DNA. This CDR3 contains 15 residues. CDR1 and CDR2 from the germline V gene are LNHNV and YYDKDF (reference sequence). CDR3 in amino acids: CATSEKGAVNEKLFF.

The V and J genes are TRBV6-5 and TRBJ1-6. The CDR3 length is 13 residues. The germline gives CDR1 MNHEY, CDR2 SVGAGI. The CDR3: CASSEMRNSPLHF.

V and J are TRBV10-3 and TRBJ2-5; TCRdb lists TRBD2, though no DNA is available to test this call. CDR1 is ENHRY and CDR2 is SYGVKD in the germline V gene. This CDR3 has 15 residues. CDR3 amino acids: CAISEASGGYNEQYF.

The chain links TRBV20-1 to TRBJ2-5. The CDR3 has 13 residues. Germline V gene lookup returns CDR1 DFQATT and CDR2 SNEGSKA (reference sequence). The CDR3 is CSAGSTFEETQYF.

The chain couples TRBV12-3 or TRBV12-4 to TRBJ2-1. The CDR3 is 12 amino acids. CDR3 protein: CASSLLNNEQFF.

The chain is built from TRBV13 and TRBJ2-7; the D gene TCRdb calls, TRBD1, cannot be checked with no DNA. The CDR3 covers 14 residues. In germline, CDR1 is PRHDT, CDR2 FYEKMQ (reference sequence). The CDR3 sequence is CASRRWGQAYEQYF.

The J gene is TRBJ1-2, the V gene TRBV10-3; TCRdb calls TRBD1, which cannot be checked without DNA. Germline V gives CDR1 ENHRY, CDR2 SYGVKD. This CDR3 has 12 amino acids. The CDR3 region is CATLGQGNGYTF.